This T cell receptor beta chain was recorded in a study of blood T cell repertoires in COVID-19. Overall study: Both acute and convalescent COVID-19 samples were obtained from the United States, Italy and Spain. Sources were T cells, B-cell-depleted T cells, or PBMCs; the material itself was cDNA or gDNA.

The CDR3 totals 12 residues. Germline V gives CDR1 MNHEY, CDR2 SVGAGI. Trimming took 6 bases from V and 5 from J; bases not matched to a gene: 3. Study processing details: Reference gene primers were amplified, and this amplification served to estimate nucleated cell counts. The data were produced by immunoSEQ multiplex PCR, yet TCRdb's version contains in-frame clones alone and is incomplete. V and J calls and clone size are as listed in that table; D and trimming were resolved from the DNA. Here the sample spans 250,000 to 300,000 clones, 80% to 90% being singletons. V and J are TRBV6-5 and TRBJ2-7; 8 positions match TRBD1. Sequences were obtained from peripheral blood. The sequence was collected from a middle-aged man with acute or convalescent COVID-19. The CDR3 region is CASRSQGDEQYF. The CDR3 coding sequence is TGTGCCAGCAGATCACAGGGGGACGAGCAGTACTTC.